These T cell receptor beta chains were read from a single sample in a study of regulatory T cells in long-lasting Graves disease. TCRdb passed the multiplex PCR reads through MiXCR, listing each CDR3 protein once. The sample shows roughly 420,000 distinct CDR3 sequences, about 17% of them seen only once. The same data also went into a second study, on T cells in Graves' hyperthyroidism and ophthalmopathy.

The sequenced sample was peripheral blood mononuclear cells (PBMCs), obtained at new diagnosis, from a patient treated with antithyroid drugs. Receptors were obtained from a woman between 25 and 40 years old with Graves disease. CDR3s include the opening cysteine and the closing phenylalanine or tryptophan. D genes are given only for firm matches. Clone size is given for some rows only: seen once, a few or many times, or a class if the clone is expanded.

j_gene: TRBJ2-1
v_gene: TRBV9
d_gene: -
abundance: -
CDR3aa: CASSARRTSYNEQFF
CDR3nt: TGTGCCAGCAGCGCCAGGAGGACAAGTTACAATGAGCAGTTCTTC

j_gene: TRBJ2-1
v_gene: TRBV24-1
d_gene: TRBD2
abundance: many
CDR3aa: CATSDPPGGRADNEQFF
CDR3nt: TGTGCCACCAGTGACCCCCCTGGCGGGAGGGCCGATAATGAGCAGTTCTTC

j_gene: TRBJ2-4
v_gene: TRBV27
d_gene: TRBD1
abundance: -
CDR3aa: CASSLTGENIQYF
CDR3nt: TGTGCCAGCAGTTTGACAGGGGAAAACATTCAGTACTTC

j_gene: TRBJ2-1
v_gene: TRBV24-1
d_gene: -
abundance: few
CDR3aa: CATNSGAPYNEQFF
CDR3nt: TGTGCCACCAACAGCGGAGCCCCCTACAATGAGCAGTTCTTC

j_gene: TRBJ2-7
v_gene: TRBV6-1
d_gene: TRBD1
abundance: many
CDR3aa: CASSQGTGEQYF
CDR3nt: TGTGCCAGCTCACAGGGGACCGGCGAGCAGTACTTC

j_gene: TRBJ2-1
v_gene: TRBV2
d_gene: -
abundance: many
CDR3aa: CATAEGSRGEQFF
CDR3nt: TGTGCCACCGCTGAGGGGTCGAGGGGTGAGCAGTTCTTC

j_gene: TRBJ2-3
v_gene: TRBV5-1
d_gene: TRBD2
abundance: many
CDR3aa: CASSNRLAGTDTQYF
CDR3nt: TGCGCCAGCAGCAACCGACTAGCGGGCACAGATACGCAGTATTTT

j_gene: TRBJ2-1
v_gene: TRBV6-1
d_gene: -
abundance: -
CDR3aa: CASSEAGGANEQFF
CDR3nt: TGTGCCAGCAGTGAAGCTGGGGGAGCCAATGAGCAGTTCTTC

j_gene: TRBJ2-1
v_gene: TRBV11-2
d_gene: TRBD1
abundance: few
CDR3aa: CASSSGKSGGAYNEQFF
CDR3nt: TGCGCCAGCTCCTCCGGTAAATCAGGGGGCGCCTACAATGAGCAGTTCTTC

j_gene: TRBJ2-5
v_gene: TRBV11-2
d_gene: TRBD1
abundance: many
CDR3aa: CASTNRRTGGQETQYF
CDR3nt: TGTGCCAGCACCAATAGGAGGACAGGGGGCCAAGAGACCCAGTACTTC

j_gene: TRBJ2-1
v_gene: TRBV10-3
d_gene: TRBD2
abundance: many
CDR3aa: CAISRGRRYSYNEQFF
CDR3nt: TGTGCCATCAGCCGCGGGAGGCGTTACTCCTACAATGAGCAGTTCTTC

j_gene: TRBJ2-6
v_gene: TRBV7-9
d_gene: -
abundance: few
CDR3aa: CASSLRGGSGANVLTF
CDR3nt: TGTGCCAGCAGCTTACGAGGCGGCTCTGGGGCCAACGTCCTGACTTTC

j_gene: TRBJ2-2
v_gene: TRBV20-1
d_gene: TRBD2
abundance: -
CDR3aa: CSARGLADNQNTGELFF
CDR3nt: TGCAGTGCTAGAGGACTAGCGGACAACCAGAACACCGGGGAGCTGTTTTTT

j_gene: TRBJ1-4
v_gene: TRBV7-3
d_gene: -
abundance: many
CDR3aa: CASSLRDPTNEKLFF
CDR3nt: TGTGCCAGCAGCTTAAGAGACCCAACTAATGAAAAACTGTTTTTT

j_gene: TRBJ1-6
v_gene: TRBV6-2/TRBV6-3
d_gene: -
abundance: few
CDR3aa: CASSYSRRGNSPLHF
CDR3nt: TGTGCCAGCAGTTACTCACGTAGGGGGAATTCACCCCTCCACTTT

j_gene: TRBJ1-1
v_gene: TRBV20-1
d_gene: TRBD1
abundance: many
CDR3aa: CSAANPGTVNTEAFF
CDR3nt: TGCAGTGCAGCAAACCCGGGGACAGTAAACACTGAAGCTTTCTTT

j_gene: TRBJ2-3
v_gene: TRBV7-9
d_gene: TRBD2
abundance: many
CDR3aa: CASSHPGTSGRGTDTQYF
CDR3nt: TGTGCCAGCAGCCACCCCGGGACTAGCGGGAGAGGCACAGATACGCAGTATTTT

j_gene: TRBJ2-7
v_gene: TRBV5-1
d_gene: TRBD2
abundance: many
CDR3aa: CASSFAGESYEQYF
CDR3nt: TGCGCCAGCAGCTTTGCGGGAGAGTCCTACGAGCAGTACTTC

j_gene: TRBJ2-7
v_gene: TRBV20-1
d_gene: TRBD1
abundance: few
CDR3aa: CSVARTGNSYEQYF
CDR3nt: TGCAGTGTCGCTCGGACAGGGAATTCCTACGAGCAGTACTTC

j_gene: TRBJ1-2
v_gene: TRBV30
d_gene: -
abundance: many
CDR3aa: CAGDGWEGYTF
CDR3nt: TGTGCCGGGGACGGATGGGAAGGCTACACCTTC

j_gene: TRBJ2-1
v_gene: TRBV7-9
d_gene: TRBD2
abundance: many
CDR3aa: CASSLVKGLAGALEQFF
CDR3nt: TGTGCCAGCAGCTTAGTTAAGGGACTAGCGGGAGCACTTGAGCAGTTCTTC

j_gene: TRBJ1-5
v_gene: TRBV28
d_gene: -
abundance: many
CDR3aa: CASSLIGSPGNQPQHF
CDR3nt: TGTGCCAGCAGTTTAATAGGCAGCCCGGGCAATCAGCCCCAGCATTTT

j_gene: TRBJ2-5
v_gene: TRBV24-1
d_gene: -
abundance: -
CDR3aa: CATSDRQETQYF
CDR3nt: TGTGCCACCAGTGATCGCCAAGAGACCCAGTACTTC

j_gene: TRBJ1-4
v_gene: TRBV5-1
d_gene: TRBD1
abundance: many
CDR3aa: CASSPRQGSGEKLFF
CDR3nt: TGTGCCAGCAGCCCCCGACAGGGGTCGGGTGAAAAACTGTTTTTT

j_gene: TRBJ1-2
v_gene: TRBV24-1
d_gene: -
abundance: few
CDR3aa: CATSDSRVYGYTF
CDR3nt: TGTGCCACCAGTGATAGCAGGGTTTATGGCTACACCTTC

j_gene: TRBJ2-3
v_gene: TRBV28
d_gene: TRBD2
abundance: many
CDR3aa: CASRTPTSGGPSTQYF
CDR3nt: TGTGCCAGCAGAACACCGACTAGCGGGGGCCCTTCTACGCAGTATTTT

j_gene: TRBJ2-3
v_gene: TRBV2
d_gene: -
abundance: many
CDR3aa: CASSPRVSTDTQYF
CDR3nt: TGTGCCAGCAGTCCAAGGGTGAGCACAGATACGCAGTATTTT

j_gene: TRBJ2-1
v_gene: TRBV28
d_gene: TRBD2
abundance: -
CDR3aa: CASSLFVTSGRVNEQFF
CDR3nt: TGTGCCAGCAGTTTATTTGTGACTAGCGGGAGGGTAAATGAGCAGTTCTTC

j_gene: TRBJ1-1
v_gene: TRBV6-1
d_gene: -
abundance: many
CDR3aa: CASRPEGHGTEAFF
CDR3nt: TGTGCCAGCCGACCAGAGGGGCATGGCACTGAAGCTTTCTTT

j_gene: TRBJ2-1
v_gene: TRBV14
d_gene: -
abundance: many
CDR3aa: CASSQRGVEQFF
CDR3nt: TGTGCCAGCAGCCAAAGGGGAGTTGAGCAGTTCTTC

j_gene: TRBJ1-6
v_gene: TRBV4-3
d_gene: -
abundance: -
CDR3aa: CASSQELSGGGSPLHF
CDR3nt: TGCGCCAGCAGCCAAGAACTGTCTGGGGGAGGTTCACCCCTCCACTTT

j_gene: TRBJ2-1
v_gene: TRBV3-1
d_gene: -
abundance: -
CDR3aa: CASSQRGEQSF
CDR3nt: TGTGCCAGCAGCCAAAGGGGGGAGCAGTCCTTC

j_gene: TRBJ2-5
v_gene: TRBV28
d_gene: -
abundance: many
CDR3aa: CASSLAITEETQYF
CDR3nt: TGTGCCAGCAGTTTGGCAATTACGGAAGAGACCCAGTACTTC

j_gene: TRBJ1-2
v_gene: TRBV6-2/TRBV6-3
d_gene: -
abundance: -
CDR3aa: CASRRPGRQGTGYTF
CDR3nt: TGTGCCAGCAGACGGCCGGGACGCCAGGGTACTGGCTACACCTTC

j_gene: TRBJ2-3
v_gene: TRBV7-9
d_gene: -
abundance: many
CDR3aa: CASSFSSSTDTQYF
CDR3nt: TGTGCCAGCAGCTTTAGCTCTAGCACAGATACGCAGTATTTT

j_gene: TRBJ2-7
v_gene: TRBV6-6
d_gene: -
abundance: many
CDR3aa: CASSYSSDFAYEQYF
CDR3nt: TGTGCCAGCAGTTACTCAAGTGACTTCGCCTACGAGCAGTACTTC

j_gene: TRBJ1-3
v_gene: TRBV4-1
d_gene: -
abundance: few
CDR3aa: CASSQPTADSGNTIYF
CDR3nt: TGCGCCAGCAGCCAGCCGACAGCGGACTCTGGAAACACCATATATTTT

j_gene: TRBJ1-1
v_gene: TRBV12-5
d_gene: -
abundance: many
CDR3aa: CASGSRTGTLNTEAFF
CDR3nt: TGTGCTAGTGGCTCCCGTACCGGGACACTGAACACTGAAGCTTTCTTT

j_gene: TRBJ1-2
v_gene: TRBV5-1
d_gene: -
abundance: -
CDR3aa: CASSWSSENYYGYTF
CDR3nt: TGCGCCAGCAGCTGGTCCTCAGAGAACTACTATGGCTACACCTTC

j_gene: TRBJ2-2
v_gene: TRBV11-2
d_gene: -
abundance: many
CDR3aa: CASSLWVGNGELFF
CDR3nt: TGTGCCAGCAGCTTGTGGGTTGGGAACGGGGAGCTGTTTTTT

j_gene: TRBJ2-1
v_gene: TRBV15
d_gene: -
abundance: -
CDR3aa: CATSRPISKYEQFF
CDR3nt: TGTGCCACCAGCAGACCTATTAGCAAGTATGAGCAGTTCTTC

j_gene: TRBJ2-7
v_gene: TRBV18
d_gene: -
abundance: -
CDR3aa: CASSPNASYEQYF
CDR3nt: TGTGCCAGCTCACCAAACGCTTCCTACGAGCAGTACTTC

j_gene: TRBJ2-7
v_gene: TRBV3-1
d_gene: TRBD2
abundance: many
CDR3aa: CASSGRGTYEQYF
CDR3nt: TGTGCCAGCAGCGGGAGGGGAACCTACGAGCAGTACTTC

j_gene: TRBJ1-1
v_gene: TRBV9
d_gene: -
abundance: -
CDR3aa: CASSDQNRVTEAFF
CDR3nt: TGTGCCAGCAGCGACCAAAACAGGGTAACTGAAGCTTTCTTT

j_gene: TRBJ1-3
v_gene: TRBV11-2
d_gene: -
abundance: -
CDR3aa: CASSRLSQGSGNTIYF
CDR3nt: TGTGCCAGCAGCCGCCTGTCGCAGGGTTCTGGAAACACCATATATTTT

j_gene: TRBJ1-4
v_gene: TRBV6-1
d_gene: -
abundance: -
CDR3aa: CASSALGSNEKLFF
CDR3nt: TGTGCCAGCAGCGCCTTGGGGTCTAATGAAAAACTGTTTTTT

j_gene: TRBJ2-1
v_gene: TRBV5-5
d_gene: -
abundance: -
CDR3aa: CASCRLQIRGSYNDQFF
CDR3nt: TGTGCCAGCTGCAGACTCCAAATCCGGGGGTCCTACAATGATCAGTTCTTC

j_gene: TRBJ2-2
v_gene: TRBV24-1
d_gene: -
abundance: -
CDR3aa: CATSVPASTGELFF
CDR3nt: TGTGCCACCAGTGTGCCCGCGAGCACCGGGGAGCTGTTTTTT

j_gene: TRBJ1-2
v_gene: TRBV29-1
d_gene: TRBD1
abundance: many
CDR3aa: CSVRTGGRSGYTF
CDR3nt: TGCAGCGTTAGGACAGGGGGCCGTAGTGGCTACACCTTC

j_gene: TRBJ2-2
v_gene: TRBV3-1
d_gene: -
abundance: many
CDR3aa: CASSPLGRITGELFF
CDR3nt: TGTGCCAGCAGCCCTCTAGGGAGAATCACCGGGGAGCTGTTTTTT

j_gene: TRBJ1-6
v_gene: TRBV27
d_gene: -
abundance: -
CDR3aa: CASSPSRGSYNSPLHF
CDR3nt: TGTGCCAGCAGTCCTAGCAGGGGCTCCTATAATTCACCCCTCCACTTT

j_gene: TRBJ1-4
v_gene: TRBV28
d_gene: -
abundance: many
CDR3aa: CASSDSRGGVEKLFF
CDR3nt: TGTGCCAGCAGTGACTCTAGAGGGGGAGTTGAAAAACTGTTTTTT

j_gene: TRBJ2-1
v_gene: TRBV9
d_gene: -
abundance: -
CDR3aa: CASSGSANRPLEYEQFF
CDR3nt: TGTGCCAGCAGCGGGTCAGCGAACCGACCCCTCGAGTATGAGCAGTTCTTC

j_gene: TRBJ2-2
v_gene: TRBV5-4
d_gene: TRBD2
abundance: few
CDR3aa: CASSSTSGRGITGELFF
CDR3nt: TGTGCCAGCAGTTCGACTAGCGGGAGAGGAATCACCGGGGAGCTGTTTTTT

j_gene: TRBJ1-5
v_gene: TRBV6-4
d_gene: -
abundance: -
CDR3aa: CTSSPGLGQPQHF
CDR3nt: TGTACCAGCAGTCCCGGGCTAGGCCAGCCCCAGCATTTT

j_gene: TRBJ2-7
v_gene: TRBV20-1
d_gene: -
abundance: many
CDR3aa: CSVEPTASYEQYF
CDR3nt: TGCAGTGTAGAACCGACTGCATCCTACGAGCAGTACTTC

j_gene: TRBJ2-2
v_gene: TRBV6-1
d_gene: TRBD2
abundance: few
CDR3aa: CTTELGASGGTGELFF
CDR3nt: TGTACGACAGAGTTGGGAGCTAGCGGGGGAACAGGGGAGCTGTTTTTT

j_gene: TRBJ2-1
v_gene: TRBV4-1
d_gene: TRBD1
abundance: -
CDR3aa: CASSQFDRGHNEQFF
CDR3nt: TGCGCCAGCAGCCAATTCGACAGGGGACACAATGAGCAGTTCTTC

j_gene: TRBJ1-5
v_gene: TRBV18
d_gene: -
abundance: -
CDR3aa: CASSIEGQRNQPQHF
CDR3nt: TGTGCCAGCTCTATAGAGGGACAAAGAAATCAGCCCCAGCATTTT